The 3 T cell receptor beta chains below all came from one sample that was sequenced in a study of T cell repertoires in cytomegalovirus infection. TCRdb reanalysed the reads using MiXCR and keeps one entry per CDR3 protein. The sample records around 900,000 distinct CDR3 sequences, around 30% being singletons. What these receptors recognize is not known. Material: cultured CD8+ T cells from PBMCs, obtained from culture after CMV antigen stimulation. The receptors were gathered from a human donor in good health (CMV status not recorded). Some clones in this sample may be carry-over from other donors' samples.

This chain connects TRBV27 to TRBJ2-3; D perhaps matches TRBD2 (6 bases). The CDR3 length is 15 residues. Germline loops: CDR1 MNHEY, CDR2 SMNVEV (reference sequence). Deletions cut 2 bases from V and 5 bases from J, with 14 bases between. In DNA, the CDR3 is TGTGCCAGCAGTTTAATCGGCGGGGAGGAAGATACGCAGTATTTT. Amino acid sequence: CASSLIGGEEDTQYF.

The table lists this clonotype with a few counts. This chain uses TRBV20-1 with TRBJ1-4; possibly TRBD1 for D (6 bases). There are 17 residues in the CDR3. Germline values: CDR1 DFQATT, CDR2 SNEGSKA (reference sequence). Trimming took off 3 bases at V and 4 bases at J, with 21 bases between the two ends. As DNA, the CDR3 is TGCAGTGCTAGGGCCACGTCCGACGGGACATATAATGAAAAACTGTTTTTT. It is translated as CSARATSDGTYNEKLFF.

The chain couples TRBV7-6 to TRBJ2-1, with a weak D call TRBD2 (5 bases). Trimming left V 1 base short and J 10 bases short, with 14 bases between. The CDR3 covers 14 residues. CDR1 and CDR2 (germline): SGHVS, FNYEAQ. The CDR3 loop reads CASSLGGLVREQFF. The CDR3 bases are TGTGCCAGCAGCTTAGGAGGGCTAGTAAGGGAGCAGTTCTTC.